Presented here are 7 T cell receptor beta chains from one specimen sequenced in a study of blood T cell repertoires in COVID-19. Only in-frame clones appear in the TCRdb table, and some are missing; sequencing was by immunoSEQ multiplex PCR. This sample has about 190,000 clones; over 75% occur once, and the top ten carry 5.5% to 8%. Sequencing used peripheral blood. Receptors were obtained from a man older than 75 with COVID-19, enrolled during active disease.

The genes are TRBV5-1 and TRBJ1-2; no clear D gene. The CDR3 totals 14 residues. V was clipped by 0 bases and J by 3 bases, with 9 bases between them. Germline V gene sequence: CDR1 SGHRS, CDR2 YFSETQ. The CDR3 nucleotides are TGCGCCAGCAGCTTGGCCGGGTCGGACTATGGCTACACCTTC. Its translation is CASSLAGSDYGYTF.

The rearrangement links TRBV7-2 to TRBJ1-4; D remains ambiguous. CDR3 size: 17 residues. CDR1 SGHTA and CDR2 FQGNSA come from the germline V gene. Trimming removed 0 bases at V and 0 bases at J, with 11 bases between. CDR3 coding DNA: TGTGCCAGCAGCTTAGCGCGCAGGCCTGCAACTAATGAAAAACTGTTTTTT. It is translated as CASSLARRPATNEKLFF. The complete variable domain, with remaining parts taken from reference TRBV7-2 and TRBJ1-4, reads GAGVSQSPSNKVTEKGKDVELRCDPISGHTALYWYRQSLGQGLEFLIYFQGNSAPDKSGLPSDRFSAERTGGSVSTLTIQRTQQEDSAVYLCASSLARRPATNEKLFFGSGTQLSVL.

The chain combines TRBV7-4 with TRBJ2-7, with 8 bases matching TRBD1. The V segment lost 5 bases and the J segment 4 bases; nucleotides outside the gene matches: 13. The CDR3 loop spans 16 amino acids. CDR1 and CDR2 from the germline V gene are SGHVT and SQSDAQ. CDR3 sequence: CASSIGDRGTIYEQYF. For the CDR3, the DNA is TGTGCCAGCAGCATAGGCGACAGGGGTACAATATACGAGCAGTACTTC.

The chain couples TRBV5-1 to TRBJ2-1, with TRBD2 matching 8 bases. Trimming took 1 base from V and 3 from J; bases not matched to a gene: 3. The CDR3 runs 15 residues. Germline CDR1 SGHRS, CDR2 YFSETQ. The CDR3 DNA reads TGCGCCAGCAGCTTGTTGGGACTAGGCTACAATGAGCAGTTCTTC. This encodes CASSLLGLGYNEQFF. The full variable domain, completed using reference TRBV5-1 and TRBJ2-1, is KAGVTQTPRYLIKTRGQQVTLSCSPISGHRSVSWYQQTPGQGLQFLFEYFSETQRNKGNFPGRFSGRQFSNSRSEMNVSTLELGDSALYLCASSLLGLGYNEQFFGPGTRLTVL.

V gene TRBV20-1 combines with J gene TRBJ1-6; TRBD1 is a possible D gene (6 bases). Germline V gene lookup returns CDR1 DFQATT and CDR2 SNEGSKA (reference sequence). Trimming took off 3 bases at V and 5 bases at J, with 8 bases between the two ends. The CDR3 covers 13 residues. As DNA, the CDR3 is TGCAGTGCTAGTAGGGACAATAATTCACCCCTCCACTTT. It yields the protein CSASRDNNSPLHF.

This chain uses TRBV28 with TRBJ1-4; 9 positions agree with TRBD1. The J segment lost 5 bases and the V segment lost 6 bases, leaving 7 bases of the junction unmatched. Germline CDR1 reads MDHEN; CDR2 reads SYDVKM. This CDR3 comprises 15 residues. CDR3 DNA sequence: TGTGCCAGCAGCCTCCAGACAGGGGGGAATGAAAAACTGTTTTTT. Protein: CASSLQTGGNEKLFF.

This chain links TRBV11-3 with TRBJ2-3, with 15 positions matching TRBD2. The length of the CDR3 is 18 residues. The J segment lost 0 bases and the V segment lost 5 bases, leaving 6 bases of the junction unmatched. Germline values: CDR1 SGHNT, CDR2 YENEEA. DNA for the CDR3: TGTGCCAGCAGCCAAGGGACTAGCGGGGGGTTTAGCACAGATACGCAGTATTTT. Its translation: CASSQGTSGGFSTDTQYF.